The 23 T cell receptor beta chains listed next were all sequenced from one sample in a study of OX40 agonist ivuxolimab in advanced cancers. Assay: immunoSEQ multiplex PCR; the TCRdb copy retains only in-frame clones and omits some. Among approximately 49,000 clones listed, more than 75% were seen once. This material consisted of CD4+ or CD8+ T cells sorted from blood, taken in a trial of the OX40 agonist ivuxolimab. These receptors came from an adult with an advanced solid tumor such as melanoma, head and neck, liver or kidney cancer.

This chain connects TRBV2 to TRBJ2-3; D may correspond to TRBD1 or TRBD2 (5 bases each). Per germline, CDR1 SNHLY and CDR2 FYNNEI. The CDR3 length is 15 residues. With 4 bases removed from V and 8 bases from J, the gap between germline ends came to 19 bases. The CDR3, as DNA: TGTGCCAGCAGTGTGGAGAGAGGGCTAGGGGTTACGCAGTATTTT. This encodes CASSVERGLGVTQYF.

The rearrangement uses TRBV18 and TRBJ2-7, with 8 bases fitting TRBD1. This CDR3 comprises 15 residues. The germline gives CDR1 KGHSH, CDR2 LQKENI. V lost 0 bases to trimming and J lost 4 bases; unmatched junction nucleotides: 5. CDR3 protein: CASSPPGRGLYEQYF. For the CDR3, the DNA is TGTGCCAGCTCACCACCTGGCAGGGGGCTGTACGAGCAGTACTTC.

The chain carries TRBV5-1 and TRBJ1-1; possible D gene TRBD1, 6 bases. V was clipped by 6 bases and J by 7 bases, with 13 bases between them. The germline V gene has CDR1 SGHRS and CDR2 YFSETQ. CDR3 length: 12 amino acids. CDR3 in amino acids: CASKGGNGEAFF. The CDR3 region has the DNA TGCGCCAGCAAGGGGGGAAACGGTGAAGCTTTCTTT.

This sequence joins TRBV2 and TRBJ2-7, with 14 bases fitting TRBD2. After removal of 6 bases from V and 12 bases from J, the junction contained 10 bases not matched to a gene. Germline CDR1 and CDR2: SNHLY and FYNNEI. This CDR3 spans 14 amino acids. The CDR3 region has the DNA TGTGCCAGCAGCCCCCAAGGGACTAGCGGGAGTAGGTACTTC. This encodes CASSPQGTSGSRYF.

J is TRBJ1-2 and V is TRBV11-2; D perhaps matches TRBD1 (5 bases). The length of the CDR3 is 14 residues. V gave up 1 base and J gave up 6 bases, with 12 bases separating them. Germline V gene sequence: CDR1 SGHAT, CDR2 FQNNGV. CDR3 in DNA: TGTGCCAGCAGCTTAGGGGGCACGAGTAATGGCTACACCTTC. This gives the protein CASSLGGTSNGYTF.

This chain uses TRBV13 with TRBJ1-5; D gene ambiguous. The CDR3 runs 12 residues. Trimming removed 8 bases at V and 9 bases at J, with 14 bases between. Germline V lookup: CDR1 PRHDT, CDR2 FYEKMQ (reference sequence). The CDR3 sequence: CASSRERGPQHF. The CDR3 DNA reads TGTGCCAGCTCCCGGGAGAGAGGGCCCCAGCATTTT. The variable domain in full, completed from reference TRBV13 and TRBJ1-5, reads AAGVIQSPRHLIKEKRETATLKCYPIPRHDTVYWYQQGPGQDPQFLISFYEKMQSDKGSIPDRFSAQQFSDYHSELNMSSLELGDSALYFCASSRERGPQHFGDGTRLSIL.

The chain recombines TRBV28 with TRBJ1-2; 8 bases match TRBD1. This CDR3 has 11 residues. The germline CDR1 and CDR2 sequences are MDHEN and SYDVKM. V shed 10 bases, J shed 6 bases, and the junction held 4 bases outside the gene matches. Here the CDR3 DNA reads TGTGCCATCTTGACAGGGGATGGCTACACCTTC. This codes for CAILTGDGYTF.

Here the CDR3 reads CAWSARTVSSYEQYF. The CDR3 DNA reads as TGTGCCTGGAGTGCCCGGACGGTGAGCTCCTACGAGCAGTACTTC. The V and J genes are TRBV30 and TRBJ2-7; D unresolved. Trimming removed 1 base at V and 0 bases at J, with 13 bases between. Per the germline V gene, CDR1 is GTSNPN and CDR2 is SVGIG (reference sequence). The CDR3 sequence is 15 residues long.

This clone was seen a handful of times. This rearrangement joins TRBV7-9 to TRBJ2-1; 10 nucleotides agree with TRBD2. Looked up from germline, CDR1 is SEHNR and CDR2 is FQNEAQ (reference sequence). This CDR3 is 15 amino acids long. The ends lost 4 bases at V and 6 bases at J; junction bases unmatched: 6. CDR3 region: CASSYPGLATNEQFF. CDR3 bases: TGTGCCAGCAGCTATCCGGGACTAGCGACCAATGAGCAGTTCTTC.

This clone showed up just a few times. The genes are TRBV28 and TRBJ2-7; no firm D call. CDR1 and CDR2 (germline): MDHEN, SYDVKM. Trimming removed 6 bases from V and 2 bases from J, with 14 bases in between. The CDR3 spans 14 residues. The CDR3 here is CASSPTQPTYEQYF. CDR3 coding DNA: TGTGCCAGCAGCCCCACGCAGCCCACCTACGAGCAGTACTTC.

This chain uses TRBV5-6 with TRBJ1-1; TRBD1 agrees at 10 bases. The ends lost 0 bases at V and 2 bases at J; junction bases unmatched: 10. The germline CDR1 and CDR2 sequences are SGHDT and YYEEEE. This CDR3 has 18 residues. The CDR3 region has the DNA TGTGCCAGCAGCTTGGCCGGGGGGACAGGGGATGTAAACACTGAAGCTTTCTTT. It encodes CASSLAGGTGDVNTEAFF.

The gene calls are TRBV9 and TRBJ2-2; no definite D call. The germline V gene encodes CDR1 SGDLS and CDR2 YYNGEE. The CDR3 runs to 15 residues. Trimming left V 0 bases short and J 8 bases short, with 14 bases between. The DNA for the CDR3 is TGTGCCAGCAGCGTAGATGCAGTTTTGAGAGGGGAGCTGTTTTTT. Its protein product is CASSVDAVLRGELFF. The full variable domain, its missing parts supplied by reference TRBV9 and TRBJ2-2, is DSGVTQTPKHLITATGQRVTLRCSPRSGDLSVYWYQQSLDQGLQFLIQYYNGEERAKGNILERFSAQQFPDLHSELNLSSLELGDSALYFCASSVDAVLRGELFFGEGSRLTVL.

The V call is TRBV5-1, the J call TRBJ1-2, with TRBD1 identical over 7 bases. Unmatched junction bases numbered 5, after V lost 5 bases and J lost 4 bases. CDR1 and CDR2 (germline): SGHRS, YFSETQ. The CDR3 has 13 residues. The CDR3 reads CASRLTGLYGYTF. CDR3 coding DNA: TGCGCCAGCAGATTGACAGGGCTCTATGGCTACACCTTC.

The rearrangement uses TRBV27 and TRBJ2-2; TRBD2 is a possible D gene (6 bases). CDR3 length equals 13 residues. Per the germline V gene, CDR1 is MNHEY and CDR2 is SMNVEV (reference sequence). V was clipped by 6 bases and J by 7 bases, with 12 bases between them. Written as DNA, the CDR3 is TGTGCCAGCAGGTTGGCTAGCGTCGGGGAGCTGTTTTTT. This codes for CASRLASVGELFF.

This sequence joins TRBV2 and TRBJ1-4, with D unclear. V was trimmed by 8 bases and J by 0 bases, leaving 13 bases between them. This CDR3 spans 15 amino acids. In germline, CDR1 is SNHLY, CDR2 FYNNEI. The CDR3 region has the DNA TGTGCCAGCGGAGCAGGCTGGGCAACTAATGAAAAACTGTTTTTT. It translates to CASGAGWATNEKLFF. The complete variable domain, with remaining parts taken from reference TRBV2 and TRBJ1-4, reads EPEVTQTPSHQVTQMGQEVILRCVPISNHLYFYWYRQILGQKVEFLVSFYNNEISEKSEIFDDQFSVERPDGSNFTLKIRSTKLEDSAMYFCASGAGWATNEKLFFGSGTQLSVL.

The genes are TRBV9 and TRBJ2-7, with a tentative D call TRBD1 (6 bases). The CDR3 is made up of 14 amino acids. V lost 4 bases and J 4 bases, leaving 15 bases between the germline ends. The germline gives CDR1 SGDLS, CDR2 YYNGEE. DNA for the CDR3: TGTGCCAGCAGCCCCCGACAGGCAAGGTACGAGCAGTACTTC. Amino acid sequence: CASSPRQARYEQYF.

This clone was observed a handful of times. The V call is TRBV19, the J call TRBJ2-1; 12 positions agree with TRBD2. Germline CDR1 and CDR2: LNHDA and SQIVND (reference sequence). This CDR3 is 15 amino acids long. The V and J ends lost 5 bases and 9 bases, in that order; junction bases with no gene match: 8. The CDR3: CASSSLAGGYSEQFF. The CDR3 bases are TGTGCCAGTAGTTCCCTAGCGGGAGGGTATAGTGAGCAGTTCTTC.

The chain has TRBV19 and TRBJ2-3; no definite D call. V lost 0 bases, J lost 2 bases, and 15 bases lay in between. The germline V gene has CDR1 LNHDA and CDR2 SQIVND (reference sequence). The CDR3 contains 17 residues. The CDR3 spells CASSIDPGPTFTDTQYF. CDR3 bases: TGTGCCAGTAGTATAGACCCAGGTCCCACCTTCACAGATACGCAGTATTTT.

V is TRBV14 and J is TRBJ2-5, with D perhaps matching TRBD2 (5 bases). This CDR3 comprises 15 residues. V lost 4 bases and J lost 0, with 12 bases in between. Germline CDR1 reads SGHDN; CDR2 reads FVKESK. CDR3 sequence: CASSRWYGDQETQYF. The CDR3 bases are TGTGCCAGCAGCCGCTGGTACGGGGACCAAGAGACCCAGTACTTC.

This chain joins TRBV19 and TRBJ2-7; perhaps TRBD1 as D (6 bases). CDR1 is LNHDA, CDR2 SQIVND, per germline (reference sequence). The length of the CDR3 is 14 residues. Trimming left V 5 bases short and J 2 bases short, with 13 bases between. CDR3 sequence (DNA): TGTGCCAGTAGTTCAGACAGGTTTCCCTACGAGCAGTACTTC. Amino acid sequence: CASSSDRFPYEQYF.

CDR3 sequence: CASSARPANEQFF. Here the CDR3 DNA reads TGTGCCAGCAGCGCACGGCCCGCCAATGAGCAGTTCTTC. The chain recombines TRBV11-2 with TRBJ2-1; D remains unclear. The CDR3 length is 13 residues. Trimming cost V 5 bases and J 6 bases, with 11 bases left between them. Germline CDR1 is SGHAT and CDR2 is FQNNGV. Filled out from reference TRBV11-2 and TRBJ2-1, the complete variable domain reads EAGVAQSPRYKIIEKRQSVAFWCNPISGHATLYWYQQILGQGPKLLIQFQNNGVVDDSQLPKDRFSAERLKGVDSTLKIQPAKLEDSAVYLCASSARPANEQFFGPGTRLTVL.

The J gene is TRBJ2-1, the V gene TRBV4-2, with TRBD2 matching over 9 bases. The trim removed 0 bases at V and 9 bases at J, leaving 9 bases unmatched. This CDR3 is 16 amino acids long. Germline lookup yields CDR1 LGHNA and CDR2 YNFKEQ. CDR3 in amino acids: CASSQDPTSGGGEQFF. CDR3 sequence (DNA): TGTGCCAGCAGCCAAGACCCGACTAGCGGCGGAGGTGAGCAGTTCTTC.

CDR3 coding DNA: TGCGCCAGCAGCCAAGGCCAGCGCAACTACAATGAGCAGTTCTTC. Translated: CASSQGQRNYNEQFF. The chain employs TRBV4-1 and TRBJ2-1; no firm D call. CDR3 length equals 15 residues. Germline loops: CDR1 MGHRA, CDR2 YSYEKL. The V end lost 1 base, the J end lost 3 bases, and 10 bases lay between the germline ends.